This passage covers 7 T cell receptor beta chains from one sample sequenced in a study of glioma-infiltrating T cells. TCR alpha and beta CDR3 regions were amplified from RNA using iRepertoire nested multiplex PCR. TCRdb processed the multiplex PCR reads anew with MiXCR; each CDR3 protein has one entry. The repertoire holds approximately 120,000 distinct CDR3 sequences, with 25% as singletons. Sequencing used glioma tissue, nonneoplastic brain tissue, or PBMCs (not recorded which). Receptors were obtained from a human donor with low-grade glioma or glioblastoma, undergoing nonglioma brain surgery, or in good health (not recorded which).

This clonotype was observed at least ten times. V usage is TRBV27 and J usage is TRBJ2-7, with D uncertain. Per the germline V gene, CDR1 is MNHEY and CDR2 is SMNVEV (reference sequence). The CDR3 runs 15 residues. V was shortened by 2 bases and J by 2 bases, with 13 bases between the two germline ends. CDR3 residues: CASSLRPSSTYEQYF. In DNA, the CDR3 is TGTGCCAGCAGTTTAAGGCCATCTAGTACCTACGAGCAGTACTTC.

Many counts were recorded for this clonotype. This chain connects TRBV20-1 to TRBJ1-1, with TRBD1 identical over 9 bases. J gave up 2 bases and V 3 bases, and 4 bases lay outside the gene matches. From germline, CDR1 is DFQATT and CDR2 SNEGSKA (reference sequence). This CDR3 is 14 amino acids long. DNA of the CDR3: TGCAGTGCTAGGGGACAGGGAGGAAACACTGAAGCTTTCTTT. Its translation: CSARGQGGNTEAFF.

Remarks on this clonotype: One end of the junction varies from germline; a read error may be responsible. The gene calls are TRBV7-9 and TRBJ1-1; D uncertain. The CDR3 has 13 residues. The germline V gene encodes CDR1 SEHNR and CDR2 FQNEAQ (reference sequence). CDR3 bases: TGCGCCAGCAGCTTAGAGAGGGAGAACGAACCTTTCTTT. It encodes CASSLERENEPFF.

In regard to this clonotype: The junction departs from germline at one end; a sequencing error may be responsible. CDR3 protein: CSASGLGGPLSKQPQHF. The CDR3 DNA reads as TGCAGTGCTAGCGGGTTGGGAGGGCCCCTTAGCAAGCAGCCCCAGCATTTT. This chain links TRBV20-1 with TRBJ1-5; D is uncertain. Germline V lookup: CDR1 DFQATT, CDR2 SNEGSKA (reference sequence). The CDR3 loop spans 17 amino acids.

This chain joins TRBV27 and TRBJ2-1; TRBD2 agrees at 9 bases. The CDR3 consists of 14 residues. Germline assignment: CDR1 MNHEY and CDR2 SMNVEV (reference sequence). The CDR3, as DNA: TGTGTTAGCAGTCGTAGCGGGAGAAAGCGGGAAAAGTTCTTC. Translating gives CVSSRSGRKREKFF.

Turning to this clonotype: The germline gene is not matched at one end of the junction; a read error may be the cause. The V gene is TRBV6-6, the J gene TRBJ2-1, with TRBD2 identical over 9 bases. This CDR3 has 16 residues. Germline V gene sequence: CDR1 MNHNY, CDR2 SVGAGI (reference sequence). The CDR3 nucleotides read TGTGCCAGAAGTTACTCGGGACTAGCTGGGGTCAATGAGCAGTTCTTC. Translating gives CARSYSGLAGVNEQFF.

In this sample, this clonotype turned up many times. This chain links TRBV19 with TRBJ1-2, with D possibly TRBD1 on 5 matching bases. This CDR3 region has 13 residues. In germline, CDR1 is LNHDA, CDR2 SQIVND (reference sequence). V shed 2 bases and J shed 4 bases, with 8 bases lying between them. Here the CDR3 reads CASSIPGTYGYTF. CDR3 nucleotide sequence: TGTGCCAGTAGTATACCGGGGACCTATGGCTACACCTTC.